The rows below give T cell receptor beta chains drawn from one sample of a study of T-cell memory formation after mild COVID-19. MiXCR was run by TCRdb on the 5' RACE reads, yielding one entry per CDR3 protein. The sample includes some 150,000 distinct CDR3 sequences, 6% of them seen just once. The specimen was PBMCs or a T cell subset sorted from them (not recorded which). These receptors originate from an adult woman who had mild COVID-19 (a few samples of this study predate the infection). Cell type and time point are not known. The CDR3 runs from the conserved cysteine through the conserved F or W. Fields, in order: D gene, J gene, V gene, clone size, CDR3 protein, CDR3 DNA. A D gene is named only where the DNA matches it firmly. Clone size is shown for a subset of rows, as once, few, many or a class of expanded clone.

NA | TRBJ1-4 | TRBV7-2 | NA | CASSLVSDEKLFF | TGTGCCAGCAGCTTAGTATCGGATGAAAAACTGTTTTTT
NA | TRBJ1-2 | TRBV5-1 | many | CASSYLGDGYTF | TGCGCCAGCAGTTATTTAGGTGATGGCTACACCTTC
NA | TRBJ2-7 | TRBV5-7 | NA | CASSSRGPLPYEQYF | TGTGCCAGCAGCTCCCGGGGGCCCCTCCCCTACGAGCAGTACTTC
NA | TRBJ1-4 | TRBV20-1 | many | CSARDLGQLFF | TGCAGTGCTAGAGATCTCGGCCAACTGTTTTTT
NA | TRBJ2-5 | TRBV5-1 | NA | CASSSENDKTQYF | TGCGCCAGCAGCTCGGAGAACGACAAGACCCAGTACTTC
NA | TRBJ2-1 | TRBV5-1 | few | CASSRTLRDTYNEQFF | TGCGCCAGCAGCCGCACACTCCGGGACACCTACAATGAGCAGTTCTTC
TRBD2 | TRBJ2-5 | TRBV10-3 | many | CAISEGTSGRGGTQYF | TGTGCCATCAGTGAAGGAACTAGCGGGAGAGGAGGGACCCAGTACTTC
TRBD1 | TRBJ1-4 | TRBV5-4 | NA | CASSYGSGTGGEKLFF | TGTGCCAGCAGCTACGGGTCCGGGACAGGGGGTGAAAAACTGTTTTTT
NA | TRBJ1-5 | TRBV6-4 | NA | CASRRVWPQHF | TGTGCCAGTCGTCGGGTCTGGCCCCAGCATTTT
NA | TRBJ2-1 | TRBV7-2 | few | CASSRLGHEQFF | TGTGCCAGCAGCCGCCTAGGCCATGAGCAGTTCTTC
NA | TRBJ2-7 | TRBV6-5 | many | CASTKRKFQGRGEQYF | TGTGCCAGCACCAAGAGAAAGTTCCAGGGGAGGGGCGAGCAGTACTTC
NA | TRBJ2-7 | TRBV5-1 | many | CASSFSTATTYEQYF | TGCGCCAGCAGCTTCTCGACAGCTACTACCTACGAGCAGTACTTC
TRBD1 | TRBJ2-4 | TRBV27 | many | CASSRTGPALAKNIQYF | TGTGCCAGCAGCCGGACAGGGCCCGCACTAGCCAAAAACATTCAGTACTTC
TRBD2 | TRBJ2-3 | TRBV7-8 | NA | CASSLLTSGGSLADTQYF | TGTGCCAGCAGCCTCCTGACTAGCGGGGGGTCTCTCGCAGATACGCAGTATTTT
TRBD2 | TRBJ2-1 | TRBV24-1 | few | CATSDSALAGVLNEQFF | TGTGCCACCAGTGACTCTGCACTAGCGGGAGTTCTCAATGAGCAGTTCTTC
TRBD2 | TRBJ2-3 | TRBV27 | few | CASSPLAGGITDTQYF | TGTGCCAGCAGTCCTTTAGCGGGAGGGATCACAGATACGCAGTATTTT
TRBD2 | TRBJ2-1 | TRBV10-3 | many | CAISEPRGLAGAKQFF | TGTGCCATCAGTGAGCCCCGCGGACTAGCGGGAGCGAAGCAGTTCTTC
TRBD1 | TRBJ1-2 | TRBV7-2 | many | CASSLGIRGTGYGYTF | TGTGCCAGCAGCTTAGGAATTCGAGGGACAGGTTATGGCTACACCTTC
TRBD2 | TRBJ2-5 | TRBV30 | few | CAWSVASGSSETQYF | TGTGCCTGGAGTGTAGCTAGCGGGAGTTCAGAGACCCAGTACTTC
NA | TRBJ1-4 | TRBV11-3 | few | CASSSSTISTNEKLFF | TGTGCCAGCAGCTCTAGTACAATCTCAACTAATGAAAAACTGTTTTTT
NA | TRBJ2-5 | TRBV7-2 | few | CASSFGGSGTQYF | TGTGCCAGCAGCTTTGGAGGTTCAGGGACCCAGTACTTC
NA | TRBJ2-3 | TRBV20-1 | NA | CSATIQGGVGTDTQYF | TGCAGTGCTACTATTCAGGGGGGAGTAGGCACAGATACGCAGTATTTT
TRBD2 | TRBJ2-1 | TRBV18 | few | CASSLNRLAGGPYNEQFF | TGTGCCAGCTCACTGAATCGACTAGCGGGAGGGCCCTACAATGAGCAGTTCTTC
NA | TRBJ2-3 | TRBV7-3 | NA | CASSLYGTDTQYF | TGTGCCAGCAGCCTCTATGGCACAGATACGCAGTATTTT
TRBD1 | TRBJ2-7 | TRBV29-1 | few | CSVEADRGYEQYF | TGCAGCGTTGAAGCGGACAGGGGCTACGAGCAGTACTTC
NA | TRBJ1-1 | TRBV12-3/TRBV12-4 | few | CASSLARWLTGRTEAFF | TGTGCCAGCAGTTTGGCTAGGTGGCTGACAGGACGAACTGAAGCTTTCTTT
NA | TRBJ2-1 | TRBV4-2 | few | CASSQEPQGLNNEQFF | TGTGCCAGCAGCCAAGAACCACAGGGTCTTAACAATGAGCAGTTCTTC
TRBD2 | TRBJ2-3 | TRBV18 | many | CASSQRTSLTDTQYF | TGTGCCAGCTCACAAAGGACTAGCCTTACAGATACGCAGTATTTT
NA | TRBJ2-2 | TRBV18 | NA | CASSPDDPNTGELFF | TGTGCCAGCTCACCAGACGACCCGAACACCGGGGAGCTGTTTTTT
NA | TRBJ2-5 | TRBV4-1 | many | CASSFYVGSETQYF | TGCGCCAGCAGCTTCTATGTTGGTTCGGAGACCCAGTACTTC
NA | TRBJ2-1 | TRBV5-1 | many | CASRTTGSSYNEQFF | TGCGCCAGCCGGACCACAGGGAGCTCCTACAATGAGCAGTTCTTC
NA | TRBJ2-3 | TRBV4-3 | NA | CASSRSLAGTSTDTQYF | TGCGCCAGCAGCCGCTCCCTGGCGGGGACTAGCACAGATACGCAGTATTTT
NA | TRBJ1-4 | TRBV5-1 | many | CASSLGRQGRGVNEKLFF | TGCGCCAGCAGCTTGGGGCGCCAGGGGAGAGGCGTTAATGAAAAACTGTTTTTT